This T cell receptor (beta chain) came from a study of blood T cell repertoires in COVID-19. The study recruited people aged about 18 to 89 years across about two dozen US areas. Only in-frame clones appear in the TCRdb table, and some are missing; sequencing was by immunoSEQ multiplex PCR. The profile shows around 130,000 clones, about four fifths of them singletons. Sample: PBMCs or T cells enriched from blood (not recorded which). The TCR was taken from a woman aged 25 to 39 who had recovered from COVID-19.

The CDR3 protein is CASSFGGANVLTF. CDR3 sequence (DNA): TGTGCCAGCAGCTTCGGTGGGGCCAACGTCCTGACTTTC. The chain is built from TRBV5-6 and TRBJ2-6; D gene uncertain. The CDR3 is 13 residues long. Germline assignment: CDR1 SGHDT and CDR2 YYEEEE. V was trimmed by 2 bases and J by 3 bases, leaving 3 bases between them.